What follows are 19 T cell receptor beta chains derived from one specimen sequenced in a study of CD8 T cells in ankylosing spondylitis. One entry per CDR3 protein, called by TCRdb with MiXCR from the 5' RACE reads. The sample lists a few hundred thousand distinct CDR3 sequences, 20% to 25% seen once, with about an eighth in the top ten. The sequenced sample consisted of blood, either unsorted or a sorted T cell fraction (not recorded which). The receptors stem from a male donor with ankylosing spondylitis or in good health (not recorded which).

The rearrangement links TRBV28 to TRBJ2-3; D is uncertain. Trimming stripped 5 bases from V and 0 bases from J, with 12 bases between. The germline CDR1 and CDR2 sequences are MDHEN and SYDVKM. This CDR3 comprises 15 residues. CDR3 coding DNA: TGTGCCAGCAGTCACTTGACACCTAGCACAGATACGCAGTATTTT. It yields the protein CASSHLTPSTDTQYF.

This clonotype occurred a few times. The genes are TRBV20-1 and TRBJ2-7, with TRBD2 identical over 10 bases. Germline lookup yields CDR1 DFQATT and CDR2 SNEGSKA (reference sequence). The ends lost 3 bases at V and 3 bases at J; junction bases unmatched: 5. This CDR3 has 14 amino acids. CDR3 sequence (DNA): TGCAGTGCTAGTACTAGCGGGGTCATCTACGAGCAGTACTTC. Translation: CSASTSGVIYEQYF.

The rearrangement uses TRBV3-1 and TRBJ2-7; possible D gene TRBD2, 6 bases. Trimming pared 1 base from V and 7 bases from J, leaving 17 bases between. In germline, CDR1 is LGHDT, CDR2 YNNKEL (reference sequence). The CDR3 has 15 residues. CDR3 nucleotides: TGTGCCAGCAGCCAAGTTGGGCAGGGAGGACGGGAGCAGTACTTC. This encodes CASSQVGQGGREQYF.

The chain links TRBV30 to TRBJ2-7; 9 bases map to TRBD2. Germline V gene sequence: CDR1 GTSNPN, CDR2 SVGIG (reference sequence). Unmatched junction bases numbered 9, after V lost 2 bases and J lost 4 bases. CDR3 size: 15 residues. For the CDR3, the DNA is TGTGCCTGGAGTACCGGTGGGCTAGCGGGGTACGAGCAGTACTTC. Protein product: CAWSTGGLAGYEQYF.

In this sample, this clonotype turned up a few times. V usage is TRBV11-2 and J usage is TRBJ2-7, with D tentatively TRBD1 or TRBD2 (5 bases each). CDR1 and CDR2 (germline): SGHAT, FQNNGV. The CDR3 length is 14 residues. Trimming stripped 5 bases from V and 2 bases from J, with 13 bases between. The CDR3 coding sequence is TGTGCCAGCAGCGAAGGGACCGTAACCTACGAGCAGTACTTC. It translates to CASSEGTVTYEQYF.

In regard to this clonotype: Mismatch with germline at one junction end may stem from a read error. The CDR3: CASSPTGGLVF. The CDR3 DNA reads TGTGCCAGCTCACCCACCGGGGGTCTGGTCTTC. This chain connects TRBV18 to TRBJ2-1, with a tentative D call TRBD2 (6 bases). The CDR3 spans 11 residues. Per germline, CDR1 KGHSH and CDR2 LQKENI.

The genes are TRBV5-6 and TRBJ2-7, with 11 positions matching TRBD2. The ends lost 4 bases at V and 4 bases at J; junction bases unmatched: 7. This CDR3 is built from 15 residues. Germline V gene sequence: CDR1 SGHDT, CDR2 YYEEEE. CDR3 protein: CASSPLLAGVYEQYF. The CDR3 nucleotides are TGTGCCAGCAGCCCACTACTAGCGGGGGTTTACGAGCAGTACTTC.

This clonotype was detected a few times. V usage is TRBV4-1 and J usage is TRBJ1-5; tentative D call: TRBD1 (5 bases). In germline, CDR1 is MGHRA, CDR2 YSYEKL. The CDR3 is 15 amino acids. Trimming cost V 1 base and J 0 bases, with 7 bases left between them. The CDR3 nucleotides read TGCGCCAGCAGCCAAGGGGGCGGTAGCAATCAGCCCCAGCATTTT. Encoded protein: CASSQGGGSNQPQHF.

This clonotype has a handful of counts. The chain couples TRBV9 to TRBJ2-7, with D possibly TRBD2 on 6 matching bases. Trimming shortened V by 0 bases and J by 5 bases, and 12 bases separated the two germline ends. This CDR3 has 14 amino acids. Germline V gene lookup returns CDR1 SGDLS and CDR2 YYNGEE. The DNA for the CDR3 is TGTGCCAGCAGCGTAGGGCTAGCGCCGGACGAGCAGTACTTC. Protein product: CASSVGLAPDEQYF.

DNA for the CDR3: TGTGCCAGCAGGTCCGGGACAGGGTTACGGACTAAAAACATTCAGTACTTC. This translates into CASRSGTGLRTKNIQYF. The chain employs TRBV2 and TRBJ2-4; 9 bases are a match to TRBD1. Germline V gives CDR1 SNHLY, CDR2 FYNNEI. The CDR3 is made up of 17 amino acids. J was trimmed by 4 bases and V by 6 bases; bases with no gene match: 13.

A single count supports this clonotype. The rearrangement joins TRBV7-6 to TRBJ2-3; perhaps TRBD1 as D (5 bases). CDR1 is SGHVS and CDR2 is FNYEAQ in the germline V gene. The CDR3 covers 16 residues. Trimming cost V 1 base and J 4 bases, with 15 bases left between them. The CDR3 loop is CASSLGPRIGADTQYF. CDR3 nucleotide sequence: TGTGCCAGCAGCTTAGGGCCCAGGATAGGGGCAGATACGCAGTATTTT.

This clonotype has a handful of counts. The gene calls are TRBV27 and TRBJ2-5; D unclear. The germline V gene encodes CDR1 MNHEY and CDR2 SMNVEV (reference sequence). V lost 6 bases, J lost 3 bases, and 8 bases lay in between. The CDR3 length is 12 residues. CDR3 nucleotide sequence: TGTGCCAGCAGCTCCCGAGAAGAGACCCAGTACTTC. It codes for CASSSREETQYF.

This clonotype has a handful of counts. This sequence joins TRBV4-1 and TRBJ1-2; the D is unclear. Trimming shortened V by 5 bases and J by 4 bases, and 14 bases separated the two germline ends. The CDR3 runs 14 residues. Germline V gene sequence: CDR1 MGHRA, CDR2 YSYEKL. The CDR3: CASSGPGRPYGYTF. The CDR3 region has the DNA TGCGCCAGCAGCGGTCCCGGACGGCCCTATGGCTACACCTTC.

This clonotype showed up just a few times. V and J are TRBV20-1 and TRBJ2-1; 7 bases are shared with TRBD1. The length of the CDR3 is 16 residues. V lost 2 bases to trimming and J lost 0 bases; unmatched junction nucleotides: 7. Germline V gives CDR1 DFQATT, CDR2 SNEGSKA (reference sequence). CDR3 sequence: CSARPLTGSSYNEQFF. The CDR3 DNA reads TGCAGTGCTAGACCCTTGACAGGGAGCTCCTACAATGAGCAGTTCTTC.

V is TRBV7-8 and J is TRBJ2-7; D possibly corresponds to TRBD1 (5 bases). From germline, CDR1 is SGHVS and CDR2 FQNEAQ. Trimming took 2 bases from V and 3 from J, leaving 17 bases between them. The CDR3 sequence is 16 residues long. As DNA, the CDR3 is TGTGCCAGCAGCTTACAGGGATTGTCGCTAATCTACGAGCAGTACTTC. Encoded protein: CASSLQGLSLIYEQYF.

The chain joins TRBV27 to TRBJ2-7; 7 bases match TRBD1. V gave up 5 bases and J gave up 0 bases; unmatched junction bases: 7. CDR1 is MNHEY and CDR2 is SMNVEV in the germline V gene (reference sequence). CDR3 size: 15 residues. CDR3 sequence: CASSRRDRSSYEQYF. Written as DNA, the CDR3 is TGTGCCAGCAGTAGACGGGACAGATCCTCCTACGAGCAGTACTTC.

The sample holds many counts of this clonotype. DNA for the CDR3: TGTGCCAGCAGTGGGGGCACTGAAGCTTTCTTT. Translating it yields CASSGGTEAFF. The chain combines TRBV12-3 or TRBV12-4 with TRBJ1-1; tentatively, D is TRBD1 (5 bases). V lost 5 bases, J lost 4 bases, and 5 bases lay in between. This CDR3 has 11 amino acids.

The chain combines TRBV2 with TRBJ2-1, with 8 positions matching TRBD2. The V segment lost 6 bases and the J segment 8 bases; nucleotides outside the gene matches: 15. Germline CDR1 is SNHLY and CDR2 is FYNNEI. The CDR3 consists of 16 residues. The DNA for the CDR3 is TGTGCCAGCAGCGACCCGACTAGCGTCTACGGTCATGAGCAGTTCTTC. It yields the protein CASSDPTSVYGHEQFF. Full variable domain (remainder filled in from reference TRBV2 and TRBJ2-1): EPEVTQTPSHQVTQMGQEVILRCVPISNHLYFYWYRQILGQKVEFLVSFYNNEISEKSEIFDDQFSVERPDGSNFTLKIRSTKLEDSAMYFCASSDPTSVYGHEQFFGPGTRLTVL.

This clonotype was detected a few times. This chain connects TRBV20-1 to TRBJ1-2; D gene ambiguous. The V gene lost 3 bases and the J gene lost 8 bases, with 13 bases spanning the gap. The length of the CDR3 is 12 residues. The V gene's germline CDR1 is DFQATT and CDR2 SNEGSKA (reference sequence). The CDR3 is CSASDGIGGYTF. CDR3 in DNA: TGCAGTGCTAGCGACGGAATTGGAGGCTACACCTTC.